A single sample is the source of the 20 T cell receptor beta chains below, sequenced in a study of molecular identifiers for immune sequencing clone quantification. TCRdb re-analysed the PCR reads in MiXCR, keeping a single row per CDR3 protein. Among around 94,000 distinct CDR3 sequences listed, 35% were seen once. The sample comprised naive CD8+ T cells from blood, with Jurkat cell RNA spiked in. Subset meaning: FACS-sorted CD8+CD4-CCR7+CD45RA+ naive T cells. Receptor source: a human donor in good health. Some libraries in this study had Jurkat cell RNA spiked in.

This clonotype turned up a few times. V and J are TRBV4-3 and TRBJ2-7; no reliable D call. The germline V gene encodes CDR1 LGHNA and CDR2 YSLEER. The CDR3 spans 14 residues. V was clipped by 6 bases and J by 4 bases, with 16 bases between them. The CDR3 here is CASSPPGQKYEQYF. The CDR3, as DNA: TGCGCCAGCAGTCCCCCTGGGCAGAAGTACGAGCAGTACTTC.

This clonotype was seen many times. The chain combines TRBV5-1 with TRBJ2-5; D is uncertain. The CDR3 sequence is 16 residues long. Trimming shortened V by 0 bases and J by 4 bases, and 16 bases separated the two germline ends. Germline V gives CDR1 SGHRS, CDR2 YFSETQ. CDR3 coding DNA: TGCGCCAGCAGCTTGGCTTGGCCTCCCAAGGTAGAGACCCAGTACTTC. It is translated as CASSLAWPPKVETQYF. Full variable domain (outside the CDR3, taken from reference TRBV5-1 and TRBJ2-5): KAGVTQTPRYLIKTRGQQVTLSCSPISGHRSVSWYQQTPGQGLQFLFEYFSETQRNKGNFPGRFSGRQFSNSRSEMNVSTLELGDSALYLCASSLAWPPKVETQYFGPGTRLLVL.

Comment on this clonotype: A much larger clone differs from this one at a single base, so this may be a read error. This chain's CDR3 is CASSQRPATQYF. Here the CDR3 DNA reads TGTGCCAGCAGTCAACGTCCGGCTACGCAGTATTTT. The chain links TRBV27 to TRBJ2-3; D is ambiguous. Looked up from germline, CDR1 is MNHEY and CDR2 is SMNVEV (reference sequence). There are 12 residues in the CDR3. Trimming pared 5 bases from V and 8 bases from J, leaving 11 bases between.

The chain couples TRBV5-4 to TRBJ2-2; D is perhaps TRBD1 or TRBD2 (5 bases each). Germline CDR1 reads SGHNT; CDR2 reads YYREEE (reference sequence). The CDR3 is 19 amino acids. Trimming pared 0 bases from V and 4 bases from J, leaving 22 bases between. The CDR3 DNA reads as TGTGCCAGCAGCTTGGTCCCGACCCGGGGCTGGGGTACCACCGGGGAGCTGTTTTTT. It encodes CASSLVPTRGWGTTGELFF.

The V and J genes are TRBV7-8 and TRBJ2-2, with D perhaps given as TRBD1 or TRBD2 (5 bases each). This CDR3 has 19 amino acids. The germline V gene encodes CDR1 SGHVS and CDR2 FQNEAQ. The V end was cut by 0 bases, the J end by 1 base, with 18 bases between. Here the CDR3 DNA reads TGTGCCAGCAGCTTAGCGAGGGGCCCCGGGGCTATGAACACCGGGGAGCTGTTTTTT. This sequence encodes CASSLARGPGAMNTGELFF.

This clonotype has a handful of counts. This rearrangement joins TRBV7-8 to TRBJ2-7; 7 positions match TRBD2. The CDR3 is made up of 14 amino acids. Germline CDR1 SGHVS, CDR2 FQNEAQ. V lost 0 bases to trimming and J lost 2 bases; unmatched junction nucleotides: 1. CDR3 sequence (DNA): TGTGCCAGCAGCTTAGCGGGGACTACCTACGAGCAGTACTTC. Translating gives CASSLAGTTYEQYF.

This clonotype showed up just a few times. The chain has TRBV12-3 or TRBV12-4 and TRBJ2-2; weak D call: TRBD2 (6 bases). V was trimmed by 6 bases and J by 3 bases, leaving 14 bases between them. This CDR3 region has 15 residues. CDR3 region: CASSPPGRHTGELFF. The CDR3 nucleotides are TGTGCCAGCAGCCCCCCAGGGAGGCACACCGGGGAGCTGTTTTTT.

To note about this clonotype: The junction departs from the called germline gene at one end, perhaps through a read error. The chain links TRBV11-2 to TRBJ2-3; D is unclear. This CDR3 comprises 14 residues. From germline, CDR1 is SGHAT and CDR2 FQNNGV. The CDR3 here is CACSLELSTDTQYF. CDR3 bases: TGTGCCTGCAGCTTAGAACTGAGCACAGATACGCAGTATTTT.

This clonotype was seen more than once but under ten times. The chain couples TRBV5-1 to TRBJ1-6, with 7 bases that match TRBD1. The CDR3 is 13 residues long. The junction had 0 bases not matched to a gene; V was cut back by 1 base and J by 8 bases. Germline-derived CDR1 and CDR2 are SGHRS and YFSETQ. The CDR3 region is CASSLTGDSPLHF. The CDR3 nucleotides read TGCGCCAGCAGCTTGACAGGGGATTCACCCCTCCACTTT.

The V gene is TRBV13, the J gene TRBJ1-2; 7 nucleotides align to TRBD1. The V segment lost 2 bases and the J segment 2 bases; nucleotides outside the gene matches: 14. Germline V gene lookup returns CDR1 PRHDT and CDR2 FYEKMQ (reference sequence). This CDR3 is 18 amino acids long. CDR3 sequence: CASSLQGTDPDWNYGYTF. The CDR3, as DNA: TGTGCCAGCAGCTTACAGGGGACAGACCCTGATTGGAACTATGGCTACACCTTC. The full variable domain, completed using reference TRBV13 and TRBJ1-2, is AAGVIQSPRHLIKEKRETATLKCYPIPRHDTVYWYQQGPGQDPQFLISFYEKMQSDKGSIPDRFSAQQFSDYHSELNMSSLELGDSALYFCASSLQGTDPDWNYGYTFGSGTRLTVV.

This rearrangement joins TRBV28 to TRBJ1-1, with 10 nucleotides matching TRBD1. Trimming took 6 bases from V and 5 from J; bases not matched to a gene: 12. CDR1 and CDR2 from the germline V gene are MDHEN and SYDVKM. The CDR3 spans 16 residues. The CDR3 coding sequence is TGTGCCAGCAGACTCCCGGGACAGGGGCAGTGGACTGAAGCTTTCTTT. It is translated as CASRLPGQGQWTEAFF.

Written as DNA, the CDR3 is TGTGCCAGCAGTTGGGCAGGGTATCAGCCCCAGCATTTT. Protein: CASSWAGYQPQHF. The chain employs TRBV27 and TRBJ1-5; D might be TRBD1 (5 bases). V was trimmed by 4 bases and J by 5 bases, leaving 9 bases between them. Germline V CDR1 and CDR2: MNHEY, SMNVEV (reference sequence). This CDR3 has 13 amino acids.

As to this clonotype: Likely a read error: the CDR3 ends without its conserved phenylalanine or tryptophan. The chain links TRBV27 to TRBJ2-1, with D unclear. The CDR3 has 14 residues. Germline values: CDR1 MNHEY, CDR2 SMNVEV (reference sequence). The germline V and J ends were trimmed by 5 bases and 10 bases, with 18 bases remaining between them. The CDR3 sequence is CASSLRNGPSEQFY. For the CDR3, the DNA is TGTGCCAGCAGTCTGCGGAACGGCCCCTCGGAGCAGTTCTAC.

The chain links TRBV19 to TRBJ2-2, with 9 bases identical to TRBD1. The J segment lost 10 bases and the V segment lost 5 bases, leaving 11 bases of the junction unmatched. The CDR3 covers 15 residues. Germline values: CDR1 LNHDA, CDR2 SQIVND (reference sequence). CDR3 sequence reads: CASSAQGAWEEELFF. CDR3 nucleotides: TGTGCCAGTAGTGCACAGGGGGCCTGGGAGGAGGAGCTGTTTTTT.

This clonotype appeared a single time. Being one base from a much bigger clone, this may be a read error. The chain combines TRBV5-1 with TRBJ2-4, with D tentatively TRBD2 (6 bases). The germline CDR1 and CDR2 sequences are SGHRS and YFSETQ. The CDR3 has 15 amino acids. The CDR3 DNA is TGCGCCAGCACGGAGGGGTGGTTAGCCGAAAACATTCAGTACTTC. The encoded protein is CASTEGWLAENIQYF.

Comment on this clonotype: A read error may be the cause here, since a much bigger clone is one base away. The J gene is TRBJ1-1, the V gene TRBV12-3 or TRBV12-4; 8 bases agree with TRBD1. The CDR3 length is 15 residues. CDR3 loop: CASSSGTGLNTEDFF. The CDR3 DNA sequence: TGTGCCAGCAGTTCCGGGACAGGTTTGAACACTGAAGATTTCTTT.

The rearrangement links TRBV15 to TRBJ1-5, with D hard to call. This CDR3 comprises 21 residues. CDR1 is LNHNV and CDR2 is YYDKDF in the germline V gene (reference sequence). V was pared by 0 bases and J by 0 bases, with 24 bases between. CDR3 coding DNA: TGTGCCACCAGCAGAGATCCCCCCCAACGGGTCCTGTTCCATAGCAATCAGCCCCAGCATTTT. Translating it yields CATSRDPPQRVLFHSNQPQHF.

In this sample, this clonotype turned up many times. V gene TRBV29-1 combines with J gene TRBJ1-1; D ambiguous. V was cut by 4 bases and J by 7 bases, with 7 bases left in between. CDR1 and CDR2 from the germline V gene are SQVTM and ANQGSEA. CDR3 length: 10 residues. The CDR3 nucleotides read TGCAGCGTTGGGGCGAGTGAAGCTTTCTTT. It codes for CSVGASEAFF.

This chain links TRBV9 with TRBJ2-7, with D possibly matching TRBD2 (5 bases). The V and J ends lost 3 bases and 5 bases respectively, with 18 bases between them. Germline V gene sequence: CDR1 SGDLS, CDR2 YYNGEE. CDR3 size: 15 residues. CDR3 nucleotide sequence: TGTGCCAGCAGCGGAGAACCAAGGGAGAGGGACGAGCAGTACTTC. It encodes CASSGEPRERDEQYF. The full variable domain, rest sourced from reference TRBV9 and TRBJ2-7, is DSGVTQTPKHLITATGQRVTLRCSPRSGDLSVYWYQQSLDQGLQFLIQYYNGEERAKGNILERFSAQQFPDLHSELNLSSLELGDSALYFCASSGEPRERDEQYFGPGTRLTVT.

Only a few counts were recorded for this clonotype. This chain links TRBV5-4 with TRBJ2-6; D uncertain. Germline V gene lookup returns CDR1 SGHNT and CDR2 YYREEE (reference sequence). The CDR3 is made up of 14 amino acids. V was pared by 4 bases and J by 2 bases, with 7 bases between. This chain's CDR3 is CASSAEPGANVLTF. The CDR3 nucleotides read TGTGCCAGCAGCGCAGAGCCTGGGGCCAACGTCCTGACTTTC.